One TCR beta chain is described in this entry. This clonotype was observed a handful of times. Its antigen has not been determined. Base-call qualities are not available, and no considerably larger clone is one nucleotide away. This sample stems from a study of quantifying T cell responses using KT2 cells (TCRdb year 2017). Regarding the research as a whole: RNA was DNase-treated and reverse transcribed with TCR alpha and beta constant-region primers, mostly using SuperScript III. Under optimum conditions, the efficiency of the T4 ligation step was estimated to be more than 9.5%. To avoid over-amplification, PCR2 was carried out as a SYBR Green qPCR and halted once a predetermined fluorescence threshold was reached. Study-wide findings and limitations: No side-by-side comparison of the pipeline with other TCR sequencing techniques was included in the study. KT2 sequences were detected down to the lowest spike-in tested, about one KT2 cell per 100,000 PBMC. The numbers of KT2 alpha and beta sequences increased linearly with the number of input KT2 cells across several orders of magnitude. Saturation was seen in the detection of KT2 sequences when very high numbers of KT2 cells were spiked in.

Libraries were built with UMI-ligation and nested PCR. A single-stranded oligonucleotide carrying the Illumina SP2 sequence and a UMI was ligated to the cDNA 3' end using T4 RNA ligase 1. PCR1 used approximately 4 cycles (98 degrees C 15 s, 69 degrees C 30 s, 72 degrees C 40 s), and the beta primer was an equimolar mix of RC1.1 and RC1.2 that covered TRBC1 and TRBC2. From PCR2 onward, TCR alpha and beta chains were processed separately, and sample indices and Illumina adaptors were added. The UMI, placed after an 8-base spacer, consisted of 12 random nucleotides arranged as two hexamers with a spacer between them. Libraries were sequenced on an Illumina MiSeq using v2 2x251 paired-end chemistry, with under 15 samples typically included per run. To increase diversity, 5-7% PhiX DNA was added to each sequencing library. On the authors' methods: Raw reads were converted to FASTQ with bcl2fastq and were demultiplexed by dual indices with Demultiplexor. V and J genes were assigned by Decombinator through tag matching that permitted a single base-pair mismatch. Using UMIs, Collapsinator corrected both sequencing errors and the frequency errors that come from PCR heterogeneity. CDR3Translator converted Decombinator identifiers to nucleotide sequence, translated to amino acids, and extracted CDR3 using C- and N-terminal motifs. Each distinct KT2 TCR was counted as a cluster of KT2 sequences sharing one unique molecular identifier. TCRdb itself trimmed the public reads at Q25 with fastp, ran MiXCR and retained productive beta chains. Records with the same CDR3 protein are collapsed into one entry carrying the most frequent genes and DNA. The V and J calls and clone size are TCRdb's, not the authors'. The sample contains under 35,000 distinct CDR3 sequences, about 7.3% of them found a single time. The ten biggest clones cover around a sixth of the sample.

The germline ends are 10 bases apart after V is trimmed by 3 bases and J by 6 bases. The CDR3 sequence holds 13 residues, the cysteine and phenylalanine included. Just the 39-base CDR3 DNA is kept, in frame starting at base 1. To test the sensitivity and accuracy of the pipeline, known numbers of KT2, a T cell clone whose TCR had already been sequenced, were spiked into unfractionated PBMC. A range of KT2-to-PBMC ratios was generated by mixing KT2 cells with a fixed number of PBMC. In this chain, TRBV12-3 or TRBV12-4 is recombined with TRBJ2-3, with the D gene tentatively TRBD1 or TRBD2, based on 6 matching bases in each. The source material was PBMCs spiked with cells of the T cell clone KT2. The TCR sequence derives from a human donor. The nucleotides are TGTGCCAGCAGTTTTACAGGGAGGGATACGCAGTATTTT. This gives the protein CASSFTGRDTQYF.